The 26 T cell receptor beta chains below all came from one sample that was sequenced in a study of blood T cells in healthy people across ages. Then a second PCR, running roughly 7 to 11 cycles, was carried out with a sample-barcoded 5' primer and a J-beta primer mix. TCRdb independently ran MiXCR on the 5' RACE reads; one entry per CDR3 protein. Among approximately 490,000 distinct CDR3 sequences listed, under 30% were seen once. These data were also reused for a study on T cells of mothers and their children.

Sequenced material: blood. All receptors come from a boy younger than 18 in good health.

This rearrangement joins TRBV20-1 to TRBJ1-2, with D hard to call. Trimming took 1 base from V and 5 from J, leaving 11 bases between them. CDR3 size: 13 residues. In germline, CDR1 is DFQATT, CDR2 SNEGSKA (reference sequence). DNA for the CDR3: TGCAGTGCTAGAGCAGGCCTAGAGTATGGCTACACCTTC. It is translated as CSARAGLEYGYTF.

This clonotype was counted a few times. The J gene is TRBJ1-6, the V gene TRBV7-2; TRBD1 might be the D (5 bases). V lost 1 base to trimming and J lost 16 bases, with 20 bases between them. Germline V lookup: CDR1 SGHTA, CDR2 FQGNSA. The CDR3 is made up of 15 amino acids. In DNA, the CDR3 is TGTGCCAGCAGCTTAGTGGGGGATTTGCGGGGTTGGCTCCACTTT. Translated, it gives CASSLVGDLRGWLHF.

The chain is built from TRBV6-5 and TRBJ2-1; TRBD1 matches at 8 bases. Germline V gene data show CDR1 as MNHEY and CDR2 as SVGAGI. The CDR3 covers 16 residues. Trimming removed 2 bases from V and 5 bases from J; junction bases left unmatched: 8. CDR3 coding DNA: TGTGCCAGCAGTTACGGCAGCGGACAGGGACACAATGAGCAGTTCTTC. Protein product: CASSYGSGQGHNEQFF.

The chain joins TRBV6-2 or TRBV6-3 to TRBJ2-5; D gene uncertain. Trimming pared 2 bases from V and 9 bases from J, leaving 10 bases between. The CDR3 length is 12 residues. CDR1 and CDR2 from the germline V gene are MNHEY and SVGEGT. CDR3 loop: CASSYDLVSQYF. The CDR3 nucleotides read TGTGCCAGCAGTTACGACCTGGTTTCCCAGTACTTC.

The chain links TRBV20-1 to TRBJ2-5, with 9 bases aligning to TRBD2. The germline CDR1 and CDR2 sequences are DFQATT and SNEGSKA (reference sequence). This CDR3 is built from 16 residues. V shed 3 bases, J shed 1 base, and the junction held 9 bases outside the gene matches. The CDR3 here is CSASGSSGRLQETQYF. As DNA, the CDR3 is TGCAGTGCTAGCGGGTCAAGCGGGAGGCTCCAAGAGACCCAGTACTTC.

This chain joins TRBV4-1 and TRBJ1-1; 9 nucleotides line up with TRBD1. The CDR3 covers 15 residues. From germline, CDR1 is MGHRA and CDR2 YSYEKL. The junction had 1 base not matched to a gene; V was cut back by 1 base and J by 1 base. CDR3: CASSQAGQGNTEAFF. For the CDR3, the DNA is TGCGCCAGCAGCCAAGCGGGACAGGGGAACACTGAAGCTTTCTTT.

The chain recombines TRBV7-2 with TRBJ2-7, with D possibly being TRBD2 (6 bases). Germline CDR1 SGHTA, CDR2 FQGNSA. The CDR3 sequence is 12 residues long. Deletions cut 4 bases from V and 6 bases from J, with 10 bases between. This chain's CDR3 is CASSSSSAEQYF. The DNA for the CDR3 is TGTGCCAGCAGCTCCTCTAGCGCCGAGCAGTACTTC.

This clonotype has just a few counts. The chain has TRBV3-1 and TRBJ2-1; tentative D call: TRBD1 (6 bases). CDR1 is LGHDT and CDR2 is YNNKEL in the germline V gene (reference sequence). This CDR3 has 15 residues. The ends were cut back, 8 bases at V and 0 bases at J, with 14 bases in the middle. CDR3 DNA: TGTGCCAGCGGCCCCCGGGACAACTCCTACAATGAGCAGTTCTTC. Translation: CASGPRDNSYNEQFF.

The chain recombines TRBV25-1 with TRBJ1-2; no clear D. This CDR3 is 13 amino acids long. Germline loops: CDR1 MGHDK, CDR2 SYGVNS. V was shortened by 2 bases and J by 4 bases, with 8 bases between the two germline ends. The CDR3 spells CASSEGNSYGYTF. As DNA, the CDR3 is TGTGCCAGCAGTGAAGGAAACAGCTATGGCTACACCTTC.

This clonotype has at least ten counts. The rearrangement links TRBV12-5 to TRBJ2-6; D may be TRBD2 (5 bases). The CDR3 runs to 16 residues. Germline CDR1 reads LGHNT; CDR2 reads FRNRAP. V was pared by 2 bases and J by 0 bases, with 8 bases between. CDR3 coding DNA: TGTGCTAGTGGTTTGCCCAGCGGCTCTGGGGCCAACGTCCTGACTTTC. Its translation: CASGLPSGSGANVLTF.

The chain employs TRBV12-3 or TRBV12-4 and TRBJ2-4; D possibly corresponds to TRBD2 (6 bases). The CDR3 covers 16 residues. V lost 6 bases to trimming and J lost 0 bases, with 15 bases between them. In DNA, the CDR3 is TGTGCCAGCAGCACCCCGCGGGGAATAGCCAAAAACATTCAGTACTTC. This gives the protein CASSTPRGIAKNIQYF.

As concerns this clonotype: A much larger clonotype is one base distant, so this may be a read error. The chain recombines TRBV5-1 with TRBJ1-1; D gene ambiguous. Germline lookup yields CDR1 SGHRS and CDR2 YFSETQ. The V end lost 4 bases, the J end lost 1 base, and 8 bases lay between the germline ends. The CDR3 has 13 residues. The CDR3 loop is CASSISENTEAFF. The CDR3 DNA sequence: TGCGCCAGCAGCATTTCCGAGAACACTGAAGCTTTCTTT.

J is TRBJ2-1 and V is TRBV2; D remains ambiguous. The V gene's germline CDR1 is SNHLY and CDR2 FYNNEI. The CDR3 loop spans 12 amino acids. V dropped 1 base and J dropped 7 bases, with 5 bases sitting between them. CDR3 region: CASSEDRNEQFF. CDR3 DNA: TGTGCCAGCAGTGAAGATCGTAATGAGCAGTTCTTC.

This clonotype was seen repeatedly, ten times or more. The chain links TRBV24-1 to TRBJ2-1; 13 bases are shared with TRBD2. CDR3 length equals 19 residues. The V segment lost 10 bases and the J segment 1 base; nucleotides outside the gene matches: 15. Germline assignment: CDR1 KGHDR and CDR2 SFDVKD. The CDR3 reads CATSHVGTSGIISYNEQFF. The DNA of the CDR3 is TGTGCCACTTCCCATGTCGGGACTAGCGGGATTATTTCCTACAATGAGCAGTTCTTC.

V gene TRBV7-8 combines with J gene TRBJ2-1; TRBD2 agrees at 12 bases. With 0 bases clipped from V and 5 bases from J, the junction kept 5 bases outside the gene matches. From germline, CDR1 is SGHVS and CDR2 FQNEAQ. This CDR3 comprises 17 residues. The CDR3, as DNA: TGTGCCAGCAGCTTAGCGATGACTAGCGGGAGAAACAATGAGCAGTTCTTC. As protein: CASSLAMTSGRNNEQFF.

This clonotype came up many times. The rearrangement uses TRBV4-3 and TRBJ1-2; D not resolved. Germline lookup yields CDR1 LGHNA and CDR2 YSLEER. The CDR3 has 15 amino acids. V was clipped by 0 bases and J by 4 bases, with 12 bases between them. CDR3 nucleotides: TGCGCCAGCAGCCAAGAAGGGAGGGCTACCTATGGCTACACCTTC. It translates to CASSQEGRATYGYTF.

The CDR3 loop is CASSWVTSVKTDTQYF. The CDR3 nucleotides read TGCGCCAGCAGCTGGGTGACTAGCGTTAAAACAGATACGCAGTATTTT. The V gene is TRBV5-1, the J gene TRBJ2-3; 8 bases are a match to TRBD2. This CDR3 is built from 16 residues. Germline lookup yields CDR1 SGHRS and CDR2 YFSETQ. V trimming: 3 bases; J trimming: 3 bases; junction bases outside the gene matches: 9.

The chain joins TRBV5-1 to TRBJ1-4; tentatively, D is TRBD1 (5 bases). CDR3 length equals 16 residues. Germline lookup yields CDR1 SGHRS and CDR2 YFSETQ. The V end lost 4 bases, the J end lost 0 bases, and 13 bases lay between the germline ends. CDR3 nucleotides: TGCGCCAGCAGCCTGGGACGGTCGACAACTAATGAAAAACTGTTTTTT. Protein: CASSLGRSTTNEKLFF.

The V call is TRBV6-5, the J call TRBJ1-1; D ambiguous. V lost 2 bases and J lost 6, with 16 bases in between. From germline, CDR1 is MNHEY and CDR2 SVGAGI. CDR3 size: 15 residues. The chain's CDR3 is CASSYLGMQAAEAFF. CDR3 nucleotide sequence: TGTGCCAGCAGTTACCTAGGGATGCAAGCGGCTGAAGCTTTCTTT.

The rearrangement joins TRBV5-5 to TRBJ2-5; a possible D gene is TRBD2 (7 bases). Germline CDR1 is SGHKS and CDR2 is YYEKEE (reference sequence). The CDR3 consists of 16 residues. Trimming removed 1 base at V and 2 bases at J, with 15 bases between. The CDR3 nucleotides are TGTGCCAGCAGCTTGAAGGCGGGGGCCGGACAAGAGACCCAGTACTTC. Translation: CASSLKAGAGQETQYF. Full variable domain (rest looked up from reference TRBV5-5 and TRBJ2-5): DAGVTQSPTHLIKTRGQQVTLRCSPISGHKSVSWYQQVLGQGPQFIFQYYEKEERGRGNFPDRFSARQFPNYSSELNVNALLLGDSALYLCASSLKAGAGQETQYFGPGTRLLVL.

This chain uses TRBV6-1 with TRBJ1-2, with D possibly matching TRBD1 (6 bases). Germline V gene data show CDR1 as MNHNS and CDR2 as SASEGT. V lost 2 bases to trimming and J lost 7 bases, with 11 bases between them. The CDR3 contains 13 residues. Here the CDR3 DNA reads TGTGCCAGCAGTGAATCAAACAGGGCTGGCTACACCTTC. Its protein product is CASSESNRAGYTF.

This clonotype was recorded many times. The chain uses TRBV5-1 and TRBJ2-5, with a weak D call TRBD2 (6 bases). The CDR3 runs to 15 residues. The V gene lost 4 bases and the J gene lost 4 bases, with 17 bases spanning the gap. Germline lookup yields CDR1 SGHRS and CDR2 YFSETQ. The chain's CDR3 is CASSGDGGRRETQYF. The CDR3 DNA reads as TGCGCCAGCAGCGGAGACGGGGGACGAAGAGAGACCCAGTACTTC.

Comments on this clonotype: One end of the junction varies from germline; a read error may be responsible. The chain carries TRBV4-3 and TRBJ2-2; D is ambiguous. Germline CDR1 reads LGHNA; CDR2 reads YSLEER. This CDR3 region has 15 residues. The CDR3 here is CAGSQDLLNTGELFF. The CDR3 coding sequence is TGCGCCGGCAGCCAAGATTTACTTAACACCGGGGAGCTGTTTTTT.

V and J are TRBV20-1 and TRBJ2-4, with D hard to call. Trimming pared 3 bases from V and 0 bases from J, leaving 12 bases between. The length of the CDR3 is 15 residues. Looked up from germline, CDR1 is DFQATT and CDR2 is SNEGSKA (reference sequence). The CDR3 spells CSARSGQLAKNIQYF. The CDR3 DNA is TGCAGTGCTAGGTCCGGTCAACTAGCCAAAAACATTCAGTACTTC.

This sequence joins TRBV18 and TRBJ2-3, with TRBD2 identical over 12 bases. Germline V lookup: CDR1 KGHSH, CDR2 LQKENI. V lost 3 bases and J lost 0; bases outside the gene matches: 7. CDR3 length: 18 residues. CDR3 DNA: TGTGCCAGCTCACCGACAAGGGGGACTAGCGGGAGCACAGATACGCAGTATTTT. Its translation: CASSPTRGTSGSTDTQYF.

This clonotype came up a few times. The CDR3 DNA is TGTGCCAGCAGTTACGGGGTTGGGGAAGGCTACACCTTC. Its translation is CASSYGVGEGYTF. The chain couples TRBV6-6 to TRBJ1-2; no clear D gene. The germline V gene has CDR1 MNHNY and CDR2 SVGAGI (reference sequence). This CDR3 has 13 amino acids. Trimming cost V 2 bases and J 8 bases, with 12 bases left between them.